This T cell receptor (beta chain) originates from a study of CD8 T cells in ankylosing spondylitis. This clonotype was seen many times. Each CDR3 protein is one row after TCRdb ran MiXCR on the 5' RACE reads. The sample lists around 13,000 distinct CDR3 sequences, more than 2.5% seen once, with around 10% in the top ten. Trimming took off 6 bases at V and 0 bases at J, with 24 bases between the two ends. The CDR3 sequence is 19 residues long. CDR1 and CDR2 (germline): WNHNN, SYGVQD (reference sequence). The TCR sequence derives from a male donor with ankylosing spondylitis or in good health (not recorded which). The sequenced material came from blood, either unsorted or a sorted T cell fraction (not recorded which). The chain links TRBV10-1 to TRBJ1-5, with D maybe TRBD1 (6 bases). This CDR3 is CASRPRTEENLYSNQPQHF. The CDR3 DNA sequence: TGCGCCAGCAGACCCCGGACAGAAGAAAACCTATATAGCAATCAGCCCCAGCATTTT.